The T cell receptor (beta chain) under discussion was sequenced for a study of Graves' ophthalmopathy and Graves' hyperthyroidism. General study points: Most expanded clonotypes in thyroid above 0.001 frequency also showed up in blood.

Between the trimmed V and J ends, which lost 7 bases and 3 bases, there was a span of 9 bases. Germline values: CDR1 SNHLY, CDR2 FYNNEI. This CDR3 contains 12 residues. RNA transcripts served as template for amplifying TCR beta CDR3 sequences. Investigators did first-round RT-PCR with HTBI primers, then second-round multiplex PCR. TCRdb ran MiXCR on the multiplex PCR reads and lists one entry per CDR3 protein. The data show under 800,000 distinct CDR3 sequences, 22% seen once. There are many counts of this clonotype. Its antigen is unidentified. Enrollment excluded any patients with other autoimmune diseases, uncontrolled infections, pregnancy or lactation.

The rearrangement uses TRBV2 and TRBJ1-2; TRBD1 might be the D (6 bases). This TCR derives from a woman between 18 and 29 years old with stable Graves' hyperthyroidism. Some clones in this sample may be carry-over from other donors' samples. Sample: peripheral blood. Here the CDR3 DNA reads TGTGCCAGCATCCCAGGGGACTATGGCTACACCTTC. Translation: CASIPGDYGYTF. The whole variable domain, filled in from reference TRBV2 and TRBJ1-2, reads EPEVTQTPSHQVTQMGQEVILRCVPISNHLYFYWYRQILGQKVEFLVSFYNNEISEKSEIFDDQFSVERPDGSNFTLKIRSTKLEDSAMYFCASIPGDYGYTFGSGTRLTVV.